This T cell receptor (beta chain) was identified in a study of patients and donors after allogeneic stem cell transplantation. Each CDR3 protein is one row after TCRdb ran MiXCR on the RT-PCR reads. Of 900,000 to 1,000,000 distinct CDR3 sequences listed, 18% are singletons. J was trimmed by 0 bases and V by 2 bases; bases with no gene match: 9. Germline V gene sequence: CDR1 MNHEY, CDR2 SVGAGI. CDR3 length: 18 residues. The specimen sequenced was blood, either unsorted or a sorted T cell fraction (not recorded which). This sequence originates from a human donor who was either an allogeneic HSCT recipient or a stem cell or donor lymphocyte infusion donor (not recorded which). It is not recorded whose cells these are; they may come from a transplant donor. The gene calls are TRBV6-5 and TRBJ2-1; 8 bases are shared with TRBD2. CDR3 sequence reads: CASSYAYKRGSSYNEQFF. The CDR3 nucleotides are TGTGCCAGCAGTTACGCTTACAAGCGGGGGAGCTCCTACAATGAGCAGTTCTTC.